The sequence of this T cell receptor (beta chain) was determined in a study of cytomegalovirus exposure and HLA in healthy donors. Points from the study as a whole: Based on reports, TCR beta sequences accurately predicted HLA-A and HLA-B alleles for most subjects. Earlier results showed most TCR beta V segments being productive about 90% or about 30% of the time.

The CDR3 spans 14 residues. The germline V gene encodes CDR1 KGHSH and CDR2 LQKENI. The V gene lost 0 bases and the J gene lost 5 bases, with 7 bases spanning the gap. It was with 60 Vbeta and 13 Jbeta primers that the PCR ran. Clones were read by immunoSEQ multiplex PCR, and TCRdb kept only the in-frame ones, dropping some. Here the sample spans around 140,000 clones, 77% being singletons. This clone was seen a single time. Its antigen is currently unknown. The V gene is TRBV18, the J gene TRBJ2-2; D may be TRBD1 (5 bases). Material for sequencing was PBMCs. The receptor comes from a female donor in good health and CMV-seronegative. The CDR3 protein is CASSPPKGTGELFF. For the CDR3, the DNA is TGTGCCAGCTCACCACCGAAGGGGACCGGGGAGCTGTTTTTT.